This paragraph covers one T cell receptor (beta chain) sequence. Its cognate antigen has yet to be identified. It has no much larger one-base neighbor in the sample; base qualities were not kept. This specimen comes from a study of control samples from healthy donors and cancer patients (dated by TCRdb to 2018 to 2021). Taken from the germline V gene, the CDR1 and CDR2 loops are SGHRS and YFSETQ. Here V drops 0 bases and J drops 7 bases, and the junction holds 6 bases not matched to any gene. The CDR3 holds 15 amino acids from the cysteine to the phenylalanine. This entry keeps only the CDR3 DNA: 45 bases, framed from base 1. Preparation of the library involved the immunoSEQ multiplex PCR assay. Imported from immuneACCESS, the table was reduced by TCRdb to in-frame sequences with V and J called. These copies leave out some clones; in studies compared against another copy, an unresolved V gene accounts for under half, and the cause of the remainder is not known. The sample table lists 100,000 to 150,000 clones, roughly 90% of them with a count of one. The top ten clones comprise around 7.6% of the sample.

Rearrangement joined TRBV5-1 to TRBJ1-4, with 7 bases aligning to TRBD1. The receptor's source is a man over 45 with head and neck cancer. The sample comprised PBMCs. The CDR3: CASSLAKGAGEKLFF. The nucleotide sequence reads as follows: TGCGCCAGCAGCTTGGCCAAGGGGGCTGGTGAAAAACTGTTTTTT.